These 10 T cell receptor beta chains share one sample of origin, sequenced in a study of PD-1 blockade in classical Hodgkin lymphoma (dated by TCRdb to 2020 to 2021). The sample's time point, from its label and the paper: newly diagnosed, previously untreated cHL patient sample. Library construction relied on the immunoSEQ multiplex PCR assay. TCRdb retrieved this table from immuneACCESS and kept in-frame rearrangements only. Not all clones are present; in checked studies, unresolved V genes account for under half, and no reason is known for the remainder. Counted in this sample were 20,000 to 25,000 clones; less than 95% of them appeared once. The biggest ten clones account for 4.5% to 7% of the sample. Sequencing used peripheral blood mononuclear cells (PBMCs). The receptors originated from a human donor with classical Hodgkin lymphoma.

This clone was seen only once. V usage is TRBV23-1 and J usage is TRBJ2-1; the match to TRBD2 covers 9 bases. TRBV23-1 is placed among ORFs of uncertain function. Trimming removed 2 bases from V and 8 bases from J; junction bases left unmatched: 10. CDR3 size: 16 residues. The CDR3 region has the DNA TGCGCCAGCAGTCAACAGAGCGGGGGGTGCGGAGATGAGCAGTTCTTC. It encodes CASSQQSGGCGDEQFF.

CDR3 coding DNA: TGCGCCAGCAGTGAGTCGGCTATCACCTCGAAGTTCTTC. Translating gives CASSESAITSKFF. This chain uses TRBV10-1 with TRBJ2-1, with D unresolved. V gave up 0 bases and J gave up 14 bases, with 14 bases separating them. From germline, CDR1 is WNHNN and CDR2 SYGVQD (reference sequence). The CDR3 extends over 13 amino acids.

The V and J genes are TRBV27 and TRBJ2-1; D possibly corresponds to TRBD2 (5 bases). The length of the CDR3 is 11 residues. Germline values: CDR1 MNHEY, CDR2 SMNVEV (reference sequence). V was pared by 10 bases and J by 9 bases, with 13 bases between. This chain's CDR3 is CATTYEGEQFF. In nucleotides, the CDR3 is TGTGCCACCACCTATGAGGGTGAGCAGTTCTTC.

The sample holds a few counts of this clone. The rearrangement joins TRBV15 to TRBJ1-2; D gene uncertain. This CDR3 has 14 amino acids. V lost 0 bases and J 3 bases, leaving 8 bases between the germline ends. Germline assignment: CDR1 LNHNV and CDR2 YYDKDF (reference sequence). CDR3 sequence: CATSRDMEYYGYTF. CDR3 in DNA: TGTGCCACCAGCAGAGATATGGAATACTATGGCTACACCTTC.

The V gene is TRBV4-1, the J gene TRBJ2-3; TRBD2 matches 8 bases. The CDR3 is made up of 14 amino acids. Germline V CDR1 and CDR2: MGHRA, YSYEKL. Germline trimming cut 4 bases from V and 5 bases from J; bases unmatched to any gene: 5. CDR3 in DNA: TGCGCCAGCAGCCGGGGCAGCGGGGGAGATACGCAGTATTTT. It encodes CASSRGSGGDTQYF.

V is TRBV4-2 and J is TRBJ2-7; tentatively, D is TRBD2 (6 bases). Germline V gene data show CDR1 as LGHNA and CDR2 as YNFKEQ. The CDR3 extends over 17 amino acids. V lost 1 base and J lost 3, with 19 bases in between. The CDR3, as DNA: TGTGCCAGCAGCCAAGCCCAACCGTGGGGCGGGGTCTACGAGCAGTACTTC. Translation gives CASSQAQPWGGVYEQYF.

This clone was detected only once. The junction and the germline gene differ at one end; a read error may be behind it. The DNA for the CDR3 is TGTGCCAGCAGCTTTAGCGGGGGGGCCACAGCTACGCAGTATTTT. It encodes CASSFSGGATATQYF. The J gene is TRBJ2-3, the V gene TRBV7-9; TRBD2 aligns across 11 bases. From germline, CDR1 is SEHNR and CDR2 FQNEAQ (reference sequence). The CDR3 consists of 15 residues.

This clone was seen once. CDR3 in amino acids: CASSVGSGRTGELFF. In DNA, the CDR3 is TGTGCCAGCAGCGTCGGGTCAGGTCGGACCGGGGAGCTGTTTTTT. The V gene is TRBV9, the J gene TRBJ2-2, with unresolved D. Germline assignment: CDR1 SGDLS and CDR2 YYNGEE. The CDR3 loop spans 15 amino acids. V lost 2 bases, J lost 5 bases, and 13 bases lay in between.

For the CDR3, the DNA is TGCGCCAGCAGCTTGATCGGTGCAGGGGGTATGAATGAGCAGTTCTTC. It codes for CASSLIGAGGMNEQFF. The chain employs TRBV5-1 and TRBJ2-1; 7 bases agree with TRBD1. After removal of 1 base from V and 7 bases from J, the junction contained 11 bases not matched to a gene. Germline values: CDR1 SGHRS, CDR2 YFSETQ. CDR3 length: 16 residues.

This clone was counted a single time. The V gene is TRBV4-1, the J gene TRBJ1-4; D may be TRBD1 (6 bases). The CDR3 length is 16 residues. Germline V gene lookup returns CDR1 MGHRA and CDR2 YSYEKL. V lost 1 base and J 8 bases, leaving 17 bases between the germline ends. The CDR3 sequence is CASSQVSQGGQEKLFF. CDR3 in DNA: TGCGCCAGCAGCCAAGTATCTCAGGGAGGACAGGAAAAACTGTTTTTT.